This TCR beta chain was documented in a study of blood T cell repertoires in COVID-19. Sequencing used immunoSEQ multiplex PCR; TCRdb keeps in-frame clones, though not all of them. The sample consists of about 180,000 clones, roughly 84% of them appearing once. Germline CDR1 reads SNHLY; CDR2 reads FYNNEI. The CDR3 covers 13 residues. V was pared by 4 bases and J by 7 bases, with 13 bases between. In its sample, this clone was seen once. This sequence joins TRBV2 and TRBJ2-5; a possible D gene is TRBD1 (5 bases). Sequencing input: peripheral blood. The receptor was isolated from a woman of 80 years or more with acute or convalescent COVID-19. The CDR3 reads CASSGTIPGTQYF. The CDR3 DNA is TGTGCCAGCAGTGGGACAATTCCAGGGACCCAGTACTTC. Using reference TRBV2 and TRBJ2-5 for the parts outside the CDR3, the full variable domain is EPEVTQTPSHQVTQMGQEVILRCVPISNHLYFYWYRQILGQKVEFLVSFYNNEISEKSEIFDDQFSVERPDGSNFTLKIRSTKLEDSAMYFCASSGTIPGTQYFGPGTRLLVL.